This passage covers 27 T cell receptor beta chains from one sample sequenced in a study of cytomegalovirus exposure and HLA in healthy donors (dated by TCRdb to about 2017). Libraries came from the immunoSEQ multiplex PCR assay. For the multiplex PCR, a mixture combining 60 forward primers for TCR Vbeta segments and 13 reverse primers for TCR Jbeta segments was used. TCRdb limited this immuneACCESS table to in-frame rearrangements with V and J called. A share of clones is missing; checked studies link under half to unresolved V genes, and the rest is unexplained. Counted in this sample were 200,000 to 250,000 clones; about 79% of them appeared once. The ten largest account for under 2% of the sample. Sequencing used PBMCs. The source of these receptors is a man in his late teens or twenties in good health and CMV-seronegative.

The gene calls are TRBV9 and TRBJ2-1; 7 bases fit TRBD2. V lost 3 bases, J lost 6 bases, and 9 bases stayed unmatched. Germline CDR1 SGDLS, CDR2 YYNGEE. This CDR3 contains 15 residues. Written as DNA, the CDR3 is TGTGCCAGCAGCGCGGGCCCTAGCGGAGGCAATGAGCAGTTCTTC. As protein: CASSAGPSGGNEQFF.

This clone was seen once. CDR3 sequence: CASSQDRDAPEAFF. The CDR3 DNA is TGTGCCAGCAGCCAGGACAGGGATGCGCCTGAAGCTTTCTTT. The chain combines TRBV5-4 with TRBJ1-1; 8 nucleotides agree with TRBD1. CDR1 is SGHNT, CDR2 YYREEE, per germline (reference sequence). The CDR3 totals 14 residues. The V and J ends lost 4 bases and 6 bases, in that order; junction bases with no gene match: 8.

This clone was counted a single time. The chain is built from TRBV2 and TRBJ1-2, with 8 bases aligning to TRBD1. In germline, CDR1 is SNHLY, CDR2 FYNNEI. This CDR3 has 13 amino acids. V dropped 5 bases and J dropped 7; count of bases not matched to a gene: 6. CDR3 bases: TGTGCCAGCAGTCCTGGACAGGGTAGTGGCTACACCTTC. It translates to CASSPGQGSGYTF. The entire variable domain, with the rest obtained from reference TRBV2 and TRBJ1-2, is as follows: EPEVTQTPSHQVTQMGQEVILRCVPISNHLYFYWYRQILGQKVEFLVSFYNNEISEKSEIFDDQFSVERPDGSNFTLKIRSTKLEDSAMYFCASSPGQGSGYTFGSGTRLTVV.

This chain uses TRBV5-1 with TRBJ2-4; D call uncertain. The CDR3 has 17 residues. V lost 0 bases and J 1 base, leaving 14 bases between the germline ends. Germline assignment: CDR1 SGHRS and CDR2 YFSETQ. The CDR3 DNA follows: TGCGCCAGCAGCTTGGAAGACTCAGCTATTGCCAAAAACATTCAGTACTTC. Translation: CASSLEDSAIAKNIQYF.

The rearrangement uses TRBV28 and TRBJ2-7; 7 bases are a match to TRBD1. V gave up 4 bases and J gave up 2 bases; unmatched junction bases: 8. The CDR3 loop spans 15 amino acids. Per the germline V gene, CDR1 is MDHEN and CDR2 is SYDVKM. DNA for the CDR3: TGTGCCAGCAGTTCCGGGACAGAAATCCCCTACGAGCAGTACTTC. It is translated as CASSSGTEIPYEQYF.

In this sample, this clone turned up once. The CDR3 DNA is TGTGCCAGCAGCTCGACCAGGGAAAACTATGGCTACACCTTC. Translation: CASSSTRENYGYTF. The chain has TRBV11-3 and TRBJ1-2, with a weak D call TRBD1 (5 bases). The CDR3 extends over 14 amino acids. The germline V gene has CDR1 SGHNT and CDR2 YENEEA. V dropped 4 bases and J dropped 2 bases, with 11 bases sitting between them. The variable domain in full, with the rest retrieved from reference TRBV11-3 and TRBJ1-2, is EAGVVQSPRYKIIEKKQPVAFWCNPISGHNTLYWYLQNLGQGPELLIRYENEEAVDDSQLPKDRFSAERLKGVDSTLKIQPAELGDSAVYLCASSSTRENYGYTFGSGTRLTVV.

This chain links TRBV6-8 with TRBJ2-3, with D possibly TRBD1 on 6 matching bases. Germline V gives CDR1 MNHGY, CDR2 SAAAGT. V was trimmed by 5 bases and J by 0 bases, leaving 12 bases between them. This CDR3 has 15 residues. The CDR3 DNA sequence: TGTGCCAGCAGTCAGGGGTGTTCTAGCACAGATACGCAGTATTTT. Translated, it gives CASSQGCSSTDTQYF.

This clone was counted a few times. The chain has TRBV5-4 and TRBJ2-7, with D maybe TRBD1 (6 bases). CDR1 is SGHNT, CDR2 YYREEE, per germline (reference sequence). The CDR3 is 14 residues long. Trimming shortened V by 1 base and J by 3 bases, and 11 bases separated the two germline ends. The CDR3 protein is CASSLWGRSYEQYF. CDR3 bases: TGTGCCAGCAGCTTGTGGGGGCGTAGCTACGAGCAGTACTTC. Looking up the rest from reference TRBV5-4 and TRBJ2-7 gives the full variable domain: ETGVTQSPTHLIKTRGQQVTLRCSSQSGHNTVSWYQQALGQGPQFIFQYYREEENGRGNFPPRFSGLQFPNYSSELNVNALELDDSALYLCASSLWGRSYEQYFGPGTRLTVT.

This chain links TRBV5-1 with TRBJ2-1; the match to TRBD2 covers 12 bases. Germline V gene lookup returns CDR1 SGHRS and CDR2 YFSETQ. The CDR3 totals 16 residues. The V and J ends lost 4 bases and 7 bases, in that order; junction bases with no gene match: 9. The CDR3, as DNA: TGCGCCAGCAGCGCCACGACTAGCGGGGGAGGGAATGAGCAGTTCTTC. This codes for CASSATTSGGGNEQFF.

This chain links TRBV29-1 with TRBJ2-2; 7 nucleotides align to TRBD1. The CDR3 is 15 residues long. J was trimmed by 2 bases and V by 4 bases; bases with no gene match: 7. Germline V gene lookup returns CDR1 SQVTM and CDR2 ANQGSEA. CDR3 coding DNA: TGCAGCGTTGTCTGGACAGGAGGTAACACCGGGGAGCTGTTTTTT. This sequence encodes CSVVWTGGNTGELFF.

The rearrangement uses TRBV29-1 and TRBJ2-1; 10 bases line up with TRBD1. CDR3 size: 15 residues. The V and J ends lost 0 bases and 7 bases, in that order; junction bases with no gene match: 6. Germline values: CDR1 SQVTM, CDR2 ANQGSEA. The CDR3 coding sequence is TGCAGCGTTGAAGATAGCGACAGGGGGCGGAATGAGCAGTTCTTC. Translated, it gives CSVEDSDRGRNEQFF.

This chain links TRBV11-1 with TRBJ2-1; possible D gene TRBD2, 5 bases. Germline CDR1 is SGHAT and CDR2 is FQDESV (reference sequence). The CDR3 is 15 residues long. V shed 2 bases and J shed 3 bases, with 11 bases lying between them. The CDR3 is CASSLNGVDYNEQFF. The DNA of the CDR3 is TGTGCCAGCAGCTTAAACGGGGTTGACTACAATGAGCAGTTCTTC.

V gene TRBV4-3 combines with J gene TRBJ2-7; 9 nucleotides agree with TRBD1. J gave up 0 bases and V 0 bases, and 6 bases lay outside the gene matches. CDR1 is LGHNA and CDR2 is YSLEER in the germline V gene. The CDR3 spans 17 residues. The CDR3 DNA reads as TGCGCCAGCAGCCAAGATGGGACAGGGTCGAGCTCCTACGAGCAGTACTTC. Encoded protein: CASSQDGTGSSSYEQYF.

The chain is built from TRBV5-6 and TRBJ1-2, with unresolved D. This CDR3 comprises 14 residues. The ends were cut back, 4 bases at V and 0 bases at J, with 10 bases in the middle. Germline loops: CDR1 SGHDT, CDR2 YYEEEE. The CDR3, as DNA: TGTGCCAGCAGCCGGCGGACTACTAACTATGGCTACACCTTC. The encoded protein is CASSRRTTNYGYTF.

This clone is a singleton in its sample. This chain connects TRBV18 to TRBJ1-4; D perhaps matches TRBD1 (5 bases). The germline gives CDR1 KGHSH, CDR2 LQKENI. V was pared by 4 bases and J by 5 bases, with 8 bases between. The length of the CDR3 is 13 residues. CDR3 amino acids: CASSRGENEKLFF. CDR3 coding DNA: TGTGCCAGCTCACGGGGGGAAAATGAAAAACTGTTTTTT.

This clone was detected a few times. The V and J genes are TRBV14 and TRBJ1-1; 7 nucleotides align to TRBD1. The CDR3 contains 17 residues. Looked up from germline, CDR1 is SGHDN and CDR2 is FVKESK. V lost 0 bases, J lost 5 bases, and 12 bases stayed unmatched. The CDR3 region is CASSQDFSRGQRTEAFF. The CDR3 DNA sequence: TGTGCCAGCAGCCAAGATTTTTCGAGGGGGCAGCGGACTGAAGCTTTCTTT.

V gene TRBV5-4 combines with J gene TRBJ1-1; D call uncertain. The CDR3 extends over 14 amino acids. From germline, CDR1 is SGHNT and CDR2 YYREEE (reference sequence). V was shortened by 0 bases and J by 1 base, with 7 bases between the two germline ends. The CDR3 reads CASSLVRGNTEAFF. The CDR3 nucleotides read TGTGCCAGCAGCTTGGTCCGGGGGAACACTGAAGCTTTCTTT.

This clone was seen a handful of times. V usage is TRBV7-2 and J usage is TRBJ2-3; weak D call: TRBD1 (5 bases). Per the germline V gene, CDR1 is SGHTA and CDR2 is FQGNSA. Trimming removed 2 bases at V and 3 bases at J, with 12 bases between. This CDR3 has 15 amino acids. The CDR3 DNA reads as TGTGCCAGCAGCTTACAGGGTGGAGTTACAGATACGCAGTATTTT. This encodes CASSLQGGVTDTQYF. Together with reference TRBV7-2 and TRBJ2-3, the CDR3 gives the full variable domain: GAGVSQSPSNKVTEKGKDVELRCDPISGHTALYWYRQSLGQGLEFLIYFQGNSAPDKSGLPSDRFSAERTGGSVSTLTIQRTQQEDSAVYLCASSLQGGVTDTQYFGPGTRLTVL.

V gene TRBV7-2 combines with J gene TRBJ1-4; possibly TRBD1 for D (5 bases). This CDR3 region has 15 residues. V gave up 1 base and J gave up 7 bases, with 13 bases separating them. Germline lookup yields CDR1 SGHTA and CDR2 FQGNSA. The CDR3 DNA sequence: TGTGCCAGCAGCTTAGTCAAGGGAAGGGGTGAAAAACTGTTTTTT. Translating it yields CASSLVKGRGEKLFF.

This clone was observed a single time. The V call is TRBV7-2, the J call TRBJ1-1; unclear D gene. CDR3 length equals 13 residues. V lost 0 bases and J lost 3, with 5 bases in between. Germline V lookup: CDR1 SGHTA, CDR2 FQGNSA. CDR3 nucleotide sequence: TGTGCCAGCAGCTTAGCCCTCGACACTGAAGCTTTCTTT. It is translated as CASSLALDTEAFF. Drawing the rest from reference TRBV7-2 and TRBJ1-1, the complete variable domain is GAGVSQSPSNKVTEKGKDVELRCDPISGHTALYWYRQSLGQGLEFLIYFQGNSAPDKSGLPSDRFSAERTGGSVSTLTIQRTQQEDSAVYLCASSLALDTEAFFGQGTRLTVV.

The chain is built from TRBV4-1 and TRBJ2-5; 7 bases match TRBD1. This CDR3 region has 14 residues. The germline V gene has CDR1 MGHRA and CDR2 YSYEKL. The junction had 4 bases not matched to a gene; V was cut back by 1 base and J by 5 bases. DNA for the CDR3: TGCGCCAGCAGCCAAGGGGGACAGAGGGAGACCCAGTACTTC. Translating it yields CASSQGGQRETQYF.

The CDR3, as DNA: TGTGCCAGCAGCCCCGCCGGTAGAGCCTACGAGCAGTACTTC. It encodes CASSPAGRAYEQYF. V usage is TRBV9 and J usage is TRBJ2-7; no clear D gene. Trimming took off 4 bases at V and 2 bases at J, with 13 bases between the two ends. The CDR3 contains 14 residues. Germline V gene lookup returns CDR1 SGDLS and CDR2 YYNGEE.

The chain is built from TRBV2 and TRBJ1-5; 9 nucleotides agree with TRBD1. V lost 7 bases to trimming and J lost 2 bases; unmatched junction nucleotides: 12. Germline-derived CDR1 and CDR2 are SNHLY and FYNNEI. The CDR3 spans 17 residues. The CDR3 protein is CASTGTGLLDGNQPQHF. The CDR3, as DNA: TGTGCCAGCACCGGGACAGGGCTGCTCGACGGCAATCAGCCCCAGCATTTT.

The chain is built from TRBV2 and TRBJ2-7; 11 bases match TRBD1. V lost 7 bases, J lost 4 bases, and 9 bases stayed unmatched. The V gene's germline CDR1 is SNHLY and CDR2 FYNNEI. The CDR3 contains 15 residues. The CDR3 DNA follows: TGTGCCAGCAAACGGACAGGGGGCGAATTATACGAGCAGTACTTC. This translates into CASKRTGGELYEQYF.

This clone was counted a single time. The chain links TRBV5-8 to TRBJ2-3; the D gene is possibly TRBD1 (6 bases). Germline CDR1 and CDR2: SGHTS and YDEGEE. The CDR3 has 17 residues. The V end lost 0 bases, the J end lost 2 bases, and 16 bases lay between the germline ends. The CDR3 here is CASSLAVGRGDTDTQYF. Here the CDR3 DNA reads TGTGCCAGCAGCTTGGCCGTTGGCAGGGGAGACACAGATACGCAGTATTTT.

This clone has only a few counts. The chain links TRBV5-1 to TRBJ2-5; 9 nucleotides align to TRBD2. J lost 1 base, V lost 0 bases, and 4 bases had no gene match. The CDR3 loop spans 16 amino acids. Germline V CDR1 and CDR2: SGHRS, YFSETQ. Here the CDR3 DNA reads TGCGCCAGCAGCTTGGCACTAGCGGGTACCCAAGAGACCCAGTACTTC. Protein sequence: CASSLALAGTQETQYF.

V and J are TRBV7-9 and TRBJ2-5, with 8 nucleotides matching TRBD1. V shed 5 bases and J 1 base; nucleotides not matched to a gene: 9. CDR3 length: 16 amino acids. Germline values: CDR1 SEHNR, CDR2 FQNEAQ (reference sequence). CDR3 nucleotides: TGTGCCAGCAGCCCGCTCGCACAGGGGGTCCAAGAGACCCAGTACTTC. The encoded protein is CASSPLAQGVQETQYF.